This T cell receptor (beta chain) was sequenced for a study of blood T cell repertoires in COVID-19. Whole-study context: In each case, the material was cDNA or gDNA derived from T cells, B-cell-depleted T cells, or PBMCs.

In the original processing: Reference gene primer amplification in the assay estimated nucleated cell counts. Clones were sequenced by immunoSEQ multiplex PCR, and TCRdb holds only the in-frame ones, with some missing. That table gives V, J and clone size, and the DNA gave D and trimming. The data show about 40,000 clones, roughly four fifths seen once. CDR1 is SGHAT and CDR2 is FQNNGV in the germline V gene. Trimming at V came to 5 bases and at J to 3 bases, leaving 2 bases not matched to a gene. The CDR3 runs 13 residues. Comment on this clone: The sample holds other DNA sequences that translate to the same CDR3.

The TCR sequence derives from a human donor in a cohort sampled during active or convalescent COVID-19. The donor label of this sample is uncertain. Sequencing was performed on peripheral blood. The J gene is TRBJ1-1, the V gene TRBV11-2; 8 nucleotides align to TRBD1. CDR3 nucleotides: TGTGCCAGCAGCCCGGACAGGGACACTGAAGCTTTCTTT. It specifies CASSPDRDTEAFF.